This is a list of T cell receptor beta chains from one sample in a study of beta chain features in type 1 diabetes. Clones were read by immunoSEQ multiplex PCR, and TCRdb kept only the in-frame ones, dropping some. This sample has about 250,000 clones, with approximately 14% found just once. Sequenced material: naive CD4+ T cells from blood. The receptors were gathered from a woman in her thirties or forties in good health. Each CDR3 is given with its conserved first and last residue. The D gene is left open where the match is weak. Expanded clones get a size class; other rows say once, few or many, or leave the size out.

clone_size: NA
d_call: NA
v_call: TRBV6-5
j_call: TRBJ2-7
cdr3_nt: TGTGCCAGCAGTTACGACCCGCTAAGGAGGCAGTACTTC
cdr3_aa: CASSYDPLRRQYF

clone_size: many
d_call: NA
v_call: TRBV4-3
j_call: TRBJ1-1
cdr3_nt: TGCGCCAGCAGCCAAGATGTGGCGGGCCCCAACACTGAAGCTTTCTTT
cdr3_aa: CASSQDVAGPNTEAFF

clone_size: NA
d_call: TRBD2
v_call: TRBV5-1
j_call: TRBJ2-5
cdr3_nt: TGCGCCAGCAGCTTGGCAAGACTAGCGGGGGGGTTACGTTCGGAGACCCAGTACTTC
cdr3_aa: CASSLARLAGGLRSETQYF

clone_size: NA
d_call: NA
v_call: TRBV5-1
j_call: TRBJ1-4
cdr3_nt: TGCGCCAGCAGCCAAACAGCCGCTAATGAAAAACTGTTTTTT
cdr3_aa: CASSQTAANEKLFF

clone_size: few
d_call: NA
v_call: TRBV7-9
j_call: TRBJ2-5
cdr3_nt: TGTGCCAGCAGCCGAGAGTCCGGGATCCAAGAGACCCAGTACTTC
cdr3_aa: CASSRESGIQETQYF

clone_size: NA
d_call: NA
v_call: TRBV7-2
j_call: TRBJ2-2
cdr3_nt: TGTGCCAGCATCCTTCTCGGCGGGCGGACCGGGGAGCTGTTTTTT
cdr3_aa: CASILLGGRTGELFF

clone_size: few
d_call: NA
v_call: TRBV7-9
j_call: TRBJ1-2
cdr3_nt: TGTGCCAGCAGCTTAGAAGTTACGGGTCCCACCTTC
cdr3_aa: CASSLEVTGPTF

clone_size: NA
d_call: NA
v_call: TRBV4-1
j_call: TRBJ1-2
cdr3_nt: TGCGCCAGCAGCCATCACAGGGAGCGAGGCTACACCTTC
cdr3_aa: CASSHHRERGYTF

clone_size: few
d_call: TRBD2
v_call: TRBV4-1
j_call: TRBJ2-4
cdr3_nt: TGCGCCAGCAGCCAAGACTGGAGCGGGGGGAGCAAAAACATTCAGTACTTC
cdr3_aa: CASSQDWSGGSKNIQYF

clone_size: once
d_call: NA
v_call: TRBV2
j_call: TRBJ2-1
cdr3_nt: TGTGCCACCGTGGGGGGTTTGGGTAACAATGAGCAGTTCTTC
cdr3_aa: CATVGGLGNNEQFF

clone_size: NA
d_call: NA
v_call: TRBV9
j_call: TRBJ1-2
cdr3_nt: TGTGCCAGCAGCGTAGCCCCAAGCAGGGGTGGAGGCTACACCTTC
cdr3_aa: CASSVAPSRGGGYTF

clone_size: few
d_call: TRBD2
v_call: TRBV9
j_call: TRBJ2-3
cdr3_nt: TGTGCCAGCAGCACGCGCCTGGGACTAGCGGCCGCGGGAGATACGCAGTATTTT
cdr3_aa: CASSTRLGLAAAGDTQYF

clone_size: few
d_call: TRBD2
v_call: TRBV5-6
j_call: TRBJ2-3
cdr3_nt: TGTGCCAGCAGCTTCCCGGGACTAGCGGGGGTCACAGATACGCAGTATTTT
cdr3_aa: CASSFPGLAGVTDTQYF

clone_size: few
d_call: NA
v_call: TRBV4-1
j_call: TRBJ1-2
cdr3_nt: TGCGCCAGCAGCCAATTAGTAGAGACTTCCCCCTATGGCTACACCTTC
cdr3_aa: CASSQLVETSPYGYTF

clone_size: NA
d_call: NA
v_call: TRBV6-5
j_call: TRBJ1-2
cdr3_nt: TGTGCCAGCTCTTTTCAACAGGGTAACTATGGCTACACCTTC
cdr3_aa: CASSFQQGNYGYTF

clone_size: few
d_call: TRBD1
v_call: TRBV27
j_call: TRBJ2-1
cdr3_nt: TGTGCCAGCAGTTCGTATTCCGGACAGGGGGTAAATGCGCAGTTCTTC
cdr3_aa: CASSSYSGQGVNAQFF